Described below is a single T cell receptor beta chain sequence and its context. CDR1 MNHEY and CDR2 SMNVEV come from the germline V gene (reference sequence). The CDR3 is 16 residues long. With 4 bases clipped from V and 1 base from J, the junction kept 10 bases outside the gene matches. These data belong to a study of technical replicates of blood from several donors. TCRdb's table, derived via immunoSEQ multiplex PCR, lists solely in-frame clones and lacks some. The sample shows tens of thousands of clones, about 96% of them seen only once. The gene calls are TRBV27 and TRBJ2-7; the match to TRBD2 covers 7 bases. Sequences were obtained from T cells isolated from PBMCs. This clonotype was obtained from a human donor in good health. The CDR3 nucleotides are TGTGCCAGCAGTTCTTATACAGCGGGATCGTCCTACGAGCAGTACTTC. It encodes CASSSYTAGSSYEQYF.